A selection of T cell receptor beta chains follows, all from one sample in a study of OX40 agonist ivuxolimab in advanced cancers. Assay used: immunoSEQ multiplex PCR; TCRdb lists only in-frame clones, some missing. This repertoire shows tens of thousands of clones, approximately 86% found once; its top ten account for around 25%. The starting material was CD4+ or CD8+ T cells sorted from blood, obtained in a trial of the OX40 agonist ivuxolimab. All receptors derive from an adult with an advanced solid tumor such as melanoma, head and neck, liver or kidney cancer. The CDR3 runs from the conserved cysteine through the conserved F or W. Each record gives: V gene, J gene, D gene, clone size, CDR3 DNA, CDR3 protein. D genes are given only for firm matches. Some rows mark clone size as missing; the rest say once, few, many or name a class of expanded clone.

>TRBV5-6|TRBJ2-3|TRBD1|NA
TGTGCCAGCAGCTTCTACCCGGGACAGGGGCTCGCAGATACGCAGTATTTT
CASSFYPGQGLADTQYF
>TRBV27|TRBJ2-7|NA|few
TGTGCCAGCAGTTTTCGCGGTGGAGGCGACGAGCAGTACTTC
CASSFRGGGDEQYF
>TRBV4-3|TRBJ1-6|NA|NA
TGCGCCAGCAGCCATTATGGCTGGCAGGGAGGTTCCTATAATTCACCCCTCCACTTT
CASSHYGWQGGSYNSPLHF
>TRBV7-2|TRBJ2-5|TRBD2|NA
TGTGCCAGCAGCTTAGGGGTAGCGGGACAAGAGACCCAGTACTTC
CASSLGVAGQETQYF
>TRBV9|TRBJ2-7|TRBD2|once
TGTGCCAGCAGCGGACGATCCGGGACTAGCGGGAGTACGTACGAGCAGTACTTC
CASSGRSGTSGSTYEQYF
>TRBV5-1|TRBJ2-2|NA|NA
TGCGCCAGCAGCTCGAATCCGGGACTTTCCCCCCTAGAGGAGCTGTTTTTT
CASSSNPGLSPLEELFF
>TRBV7-2|TRBJ2-5|NA|NA
TGTGCCAGCAGCTTAAGGCTGCAAGAGACCCAGTACTTC
CASSLRLQETQYF
>TRBV15|TRBJ2-2|NA|NA
TGTGCCACCAGCAGGACAGATTGGCGGGACGGCATCGGGGAGCTGTTTTTT
CATSRTDWRDGIGELFF
>TRBV4-1|TRBJ1-1|NA|NA
TGCGCCAGCAGCCTCGGACAGACTGAAGCTTTCTTT
CASSLGQTEAFF
>TRBV7-2|TRBJ2-3|TRBD2|NA
TGTGCCAGCAGCACGACTAGCGGGGGGCGGGTCACAGATACGCAGTATTTT
CASSTTSGGRVTDTQYF
>TRBV9|TRBJ2-7|TRBD2|NA
TGTGCCAGCAGCGTAGAAGCGGGGGGGACCTACGAGCAGTACTTC
CASSVEAGGTYEQYF
>TRBV5-1|TRBJ2-7|NA|NA
TGCGCCAGCAGCTTCACAGGGCTCGACTACGAGCAGTACTTC
CASSFTGLDYEQYF
>TRBV6-5|TRBJ2-3|TRBD2|NA
TGTGCCAGCAGTTATGTGGCGGGAGGTGGAGATACGCAGTATTTT
CASSYVAGGGDTQYF
>TRBV4-1|TRBJ1-2|TRBD1|NA
TGCGCCAGCAGCCAAGATCGAACCGGGACAGGGGTAAACTATGGCTACACCTTC
CASSQDRTGTGVNYGYTF
>TRBV7-9|TRBJ2-7|NA|NA
TGTGCCAGCAGCTTAGTTCCGGGACCCCACGAGCAGTACTTC
CASSLVPGPHEQYF
>TRBV7-2|TRBJ2-7|TRBD2|NA
TGTGCCAGCAGCTTAGGGGCACTAGCGGGAGACCACTACGAGCAGTACTTC
CASSLGALAGDHYEQYF
>TRBV7-9|TRBJ2-7|NA|NA
TGTGCCAGCAGCTTAGGAGGGGGCGAGCAGTACTTC
CASSLGGGEQYF
>TRBV9|TRBJ2-7|NA|NA
TGTGCCAGCAGCGTCGCCGCCTACGAGCAGTACTTC
CASSVAAYEQYF
>TRBV7-3|TRBJ2-2|TRBD1|NA
TGTGCCAGCAGCTGGACGACAGGGGTCACCGGGGAGCTGTTTTTT
CASSWTTGVTGELFF
>TRBV2|TRBJ2-3|NA|NA
TGTGCCAGCAGTGATTGGATTAGCGACCGCACAGATACGCAGTATTTT
CASSDWISDRTDTQYF
>TRBV13|TRBJ2-3|NA|NA
TGTGCCAGCAGCCCAGACGGGACCCAGGCCTTAGATACGCAGTATTTT
CASSPDGTQALDTQYF
>TRBV7-2|TRBJ2-3|NA|NA
TGTGCCAGCAGCTTAGGATCGCTTGCTAGCACAGATACGCAGTATTTT
CASSLGSLASTDTQYF
>TRBV9|TRBJ2-7|TRBD2|once
TGTGCCAGCAGCGTAGGCGGGAGGGGGACTTACGAGCAGTACTTC
CASSVGGRGTYEQYF
>TRBV5-6|TRBJ2-1|NA|NA
TGTGCCAGCAGCTTGGAAGGGGGGACAAATGAGCAGTTCTTC
CASSLEGGTNEQFF
>TRBV29-1|TRBJ2-7|NA|NA
TGCAGCGTTCAGGGACCATTAGGATACGAGCAGTACTTC
CSVQGPLGYEQYF
>TRBV7-8|TRBJ2-3|NA|NA
TGTGCCAGCAGCTCTGTTCCCGAGGGGGGGGCTTATGATACGCAGTATTTT
CASSSVPEGGAYDTQYF
>TRBV5-6|TRBJ2-7|TRBD1|NA
TGTGCCAGCAGAGTAGGGGGCTGGGAGCAGTACTTC
CASRVGGWEQYF